What follows is one T cell receptor (beta chain) and its context. The target antigen is unknown. Indicated treatment: approximately 9-day PBMC culture with coronavirus spike peptide pools or control peptides (ViraFEST assay). The data are from a study of vaccination and CD4 T cells after COVID-19. Looking at the study overall: Those taking part got two shots of either the BNT162b2 or the mRNA-1273 vaccine. Findings and caveats of the study: Vaccine-specific clones numbering 304 of 307 showed spike mono-reactivity in convalescent patients.

The germline V and J ends were trimmed by 1 base and 2 bases, with 13 bases remaining between them. The length of the CDR3 is 16 residues. In germline, CDR1 is SGHDN, CDR2 FVKESK. The Oncomine TCR Beta short-read assay was applied to DNA of cultured CD4+ T cells. TCRdb called the PCR reads again in MiXCR, with one record for every CDR3 protein. Of about 19,000 distinct CDR3 sequences listed, 23% were seen once; the top ten hold about 8%. The gene calls are TRBV14 and TRBJ2-3; D possibly uses TRBD1 or TRBD2 (5 bases each). The sequence derives from a human donor with COVID-19. Sequencing was done on a sample of cultured CD4+ T cells from blood. CDR3 residues: CASSQVLGEPTDTQYF. In DNA, the CDR3 is TGTGCCAGCAGCCAAGTCTTGGGGGAACCCACAGATACGCAGTATTTT.